This record looks at one TCR beta chain sequence and its context. Its antigen is not known. The sample belongs to a study of T cell responses to AZD1222 COVID-19 vaccine. Sequencing used immunoSEQ multiplex PCR; TCRdb keeps in-frame clones, though not all of them. The sample has roughly 180,000 clones; more than 85% are singletons. CDR1 is MNHEY, CDR2 SVGEGT, per germline. Trimming took off 2 bases at V and 6 bases at J, with 5 bases between the two ends. This CDR3 has 12 residues. Study outcomes and limitations: Regions 160-218 and 743-854 held dominance among vaccine-associated CD4 TCRs, which spanned spike.

The input for sequencing was peripheral blood, taken 28 days after the second AZD1222 dose. This sequence joins TRBV6-2 or TRBV6-3 and TRBJ2-1; unclear D gene. The receptor was derived from an adult who received the AZD1222 COVID-19 vaccine. For the CDR3, the DNA is TGTGCCAGCAGTTACATTAGCAATGAGCAGTTCTTC. Amino acid sequence: CASSYISNEQFF.